The sequence of this TCR beta chain was determined in a study of CD8 T cells in Susac syndrome. Germline V gene lookup returns CDR1 GTSNPN and CDR2 SVGIG (reference sequence). The CDR3 has 14 amino acids. Trimming pared 5 bases from V and 3 bases from J, leaving 11 bases between. High-throughput TCR beta sequencing covered peripheral CD8+ and CD4+ T cells. Random hexamers were used to reverse transcribe the RNA input (about 0.45 to 1 ug). By means of immunoSEQ multiplex PCR, TCR beta CDR3 spanning 54 Vbeta and 13 Jbeta underwent amplification. A single record per CDR3 protein comes from TCRdb applying MiXCR to the immunoSEQ multiplex PCR reads. The top ten clones hold around 0.07% of a sample with 250,000 or so distinct CDR3 sequences, over 85% of them seen once.

The V and J genes are TRBV30 and TRBJ1-6; D is unclear. This TCR was sampled from a human donor with multiple sclerosis. The sequenced sample was CD4+ T cells from PBMCs. For the CDR3, the DNA is TGTGCCTGGTGTGGACGGAACTATAATTCACCCCTCCACTTT. It translates to CAWCGRNYNSPLHF.